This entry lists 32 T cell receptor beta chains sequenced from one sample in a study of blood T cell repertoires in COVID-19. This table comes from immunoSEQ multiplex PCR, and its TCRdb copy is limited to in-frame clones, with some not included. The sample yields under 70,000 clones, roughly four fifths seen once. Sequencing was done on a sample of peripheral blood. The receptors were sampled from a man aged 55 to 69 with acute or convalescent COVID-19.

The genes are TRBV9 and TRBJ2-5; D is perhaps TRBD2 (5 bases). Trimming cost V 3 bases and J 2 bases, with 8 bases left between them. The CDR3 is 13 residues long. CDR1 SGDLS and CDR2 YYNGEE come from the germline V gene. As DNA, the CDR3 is TGTGCCAGCAGCGGGGGAGTACAAGAGACCCAGTACTTC. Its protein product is CASSGGVQETQYF.

The CDR3 DNA follows: TGTGCCAGCAGTCCCGGGACAGGGCCTACCGGGCGGGAGACCCAGTACTTC. Residues: CASSPGTGPTGRETQYF. V gene TRBV6-6 combines with J gene TRBJ2-5; 9 nucleotides line up with TRBD1. The CDR3 runs 17 residues. J lost 5 bases, V lost 5 bases, and 15 bases had no gene match. Germline V gives CDR1 MNHNY, CDR2 SVGAGI (reference sequence).

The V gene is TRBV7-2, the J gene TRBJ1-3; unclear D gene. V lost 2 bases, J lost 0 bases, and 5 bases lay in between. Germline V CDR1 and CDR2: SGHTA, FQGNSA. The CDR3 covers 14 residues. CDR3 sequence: CASSLIVSGNTIYF. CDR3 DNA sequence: TGTGCCAGCAGCTTAATCGTCTCTGGAAACACCATATATTTT.

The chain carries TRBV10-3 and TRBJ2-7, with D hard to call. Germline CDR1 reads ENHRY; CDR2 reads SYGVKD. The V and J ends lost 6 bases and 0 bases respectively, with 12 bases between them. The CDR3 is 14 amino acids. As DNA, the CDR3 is TGTGCCATCAGCGAGACTGGGCACTCCTACGAGCAGTACTTC. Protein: CAISETGHSYEQYF.

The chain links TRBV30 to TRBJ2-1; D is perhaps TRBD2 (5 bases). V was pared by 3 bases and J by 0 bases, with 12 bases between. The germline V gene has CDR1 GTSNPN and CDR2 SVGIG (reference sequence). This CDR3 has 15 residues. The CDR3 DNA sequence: TGTGCCTGGAGCGAACAGCGGACCTCCTACAATGAGCAGTTCTTC. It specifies CAWSEQRTSYNEQFF.

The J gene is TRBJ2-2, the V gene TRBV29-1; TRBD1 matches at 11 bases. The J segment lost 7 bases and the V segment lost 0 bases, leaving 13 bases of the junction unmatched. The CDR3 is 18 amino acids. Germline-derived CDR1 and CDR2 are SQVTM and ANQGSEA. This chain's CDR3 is CSVEDRRGTGGLGGELFF. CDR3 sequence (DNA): TGCAGCGTTGAAGATCGACGCGGGACAGGGGGTTTGGGCGGGGAGCTGTTTTTT.

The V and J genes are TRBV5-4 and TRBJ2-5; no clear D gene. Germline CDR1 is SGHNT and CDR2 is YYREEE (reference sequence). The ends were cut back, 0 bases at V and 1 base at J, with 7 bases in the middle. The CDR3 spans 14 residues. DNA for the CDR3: TGTGCCAGCAGCTTGGCTAGTTTCCAAGAGACCCAGTACTTC. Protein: CASSLASFQETQYF.

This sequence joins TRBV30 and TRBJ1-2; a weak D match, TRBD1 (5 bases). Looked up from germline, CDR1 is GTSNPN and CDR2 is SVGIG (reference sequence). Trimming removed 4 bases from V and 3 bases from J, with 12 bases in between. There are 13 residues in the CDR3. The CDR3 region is CAWIADSYYGYTF. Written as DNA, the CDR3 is TGTGCCTGGATAGCCGACAGCTACTATGGCTACACCTTC.

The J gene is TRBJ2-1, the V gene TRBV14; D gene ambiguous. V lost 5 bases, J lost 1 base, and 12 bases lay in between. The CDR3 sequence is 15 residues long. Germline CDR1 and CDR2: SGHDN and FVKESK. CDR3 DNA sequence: TGTGCCAGCAGCTCTTACTTACTTTCCTACAATGAGCAGTTCTTC. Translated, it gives CASSSYLLSYNEQFF.

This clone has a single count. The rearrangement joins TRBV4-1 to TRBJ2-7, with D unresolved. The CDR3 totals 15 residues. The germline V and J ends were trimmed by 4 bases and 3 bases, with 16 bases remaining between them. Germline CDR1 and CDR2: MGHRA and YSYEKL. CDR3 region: CASSRQFPSFYEQYF. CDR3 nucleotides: TGCGCCAGCAGCCGTCAGTTCCCGTCTTTCTACGAGCAGTACTTC.

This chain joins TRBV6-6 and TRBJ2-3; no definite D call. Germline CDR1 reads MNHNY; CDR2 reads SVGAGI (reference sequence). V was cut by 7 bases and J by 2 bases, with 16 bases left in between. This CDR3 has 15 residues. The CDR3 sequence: CASTPTRLITDTQYF. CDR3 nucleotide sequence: TGTGCCAGCACCCCAACCCGACTGATCACAGATACGCAGTATTTT.

CDR3 sequence (DNA): TGTGCCATACGAGGGACCGGGGAGCTGTTTTTT. Translation gives CAIRGTGELFF. V is TRBV10-3 and J is TRBJ2-2, with TRBD2 as a possible D gene (5 bases). This CDR3 spans 11 amino acids. Germline V lookup: CDR1 ENHRY, CDR2 SYGVKD. Between the trimmed V and J ends, which lost 9 bases and 5 bases, there was a span of 7 bases.

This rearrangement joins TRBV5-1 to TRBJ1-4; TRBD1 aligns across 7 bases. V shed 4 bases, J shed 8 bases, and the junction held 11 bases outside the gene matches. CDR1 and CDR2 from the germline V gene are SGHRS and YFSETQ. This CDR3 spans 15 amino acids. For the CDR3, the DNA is TGCGCCAGCAGCAACGCACAGGGGCCTGGGGAAAAACTGTTTTTT. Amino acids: CASSNAQGPGEKLFF. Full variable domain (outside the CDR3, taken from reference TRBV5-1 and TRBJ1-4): KAGVTQTPRYLIKTRGQQVTLSCSPISGHRSVSWYQQTPGQGLQFLFEYFSETQRNKGNFPGRFSGRQFSNSRSEMNVSTLELGDSALYLCASSNAQGPGEKLFFGSGTQLSVL.

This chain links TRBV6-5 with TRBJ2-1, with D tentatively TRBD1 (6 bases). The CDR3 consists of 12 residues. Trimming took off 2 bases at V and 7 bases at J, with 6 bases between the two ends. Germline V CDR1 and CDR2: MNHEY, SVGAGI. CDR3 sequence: CASSYTGNEQFF. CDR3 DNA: TGTGCCAGCAGTTACACAGGGAATGAGCAGTTCTTC.

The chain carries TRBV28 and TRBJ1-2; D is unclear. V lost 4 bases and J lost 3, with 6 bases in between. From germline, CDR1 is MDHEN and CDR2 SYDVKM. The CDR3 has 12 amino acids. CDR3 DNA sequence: TGTGCCAGCAGTTGGGCAGACTATGGCTACACCTTC. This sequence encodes CASSWADYGYTF.

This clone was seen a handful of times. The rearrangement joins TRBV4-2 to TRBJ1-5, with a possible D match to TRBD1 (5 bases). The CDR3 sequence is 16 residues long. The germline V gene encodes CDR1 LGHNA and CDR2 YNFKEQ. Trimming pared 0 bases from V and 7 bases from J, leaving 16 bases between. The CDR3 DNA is TGTGCCAGCAGCCAAGAAGGGGTCCAGGGTAGGCAGCCCCAGCATTTT. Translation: CASSQEGVQGRQPQHF.

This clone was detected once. CDR3 nucleotide sequence: TGCGCCAGCAGCGTACAGGGTGGGGAGACCCAGTACTTC. Translated, it gives CASSVQGGETQYF. The V and J genes are TRBV5-1 and TRBJ2-5; D possibly corresponds to TRBD1 (6 bases). The germline V gene has CDR1 SGHRS and CDR2 YFSETQ. V dropped 4 bases and J dropped 5 bases, with 12 bases sitting between them. The CDR3 contains 13 residues.

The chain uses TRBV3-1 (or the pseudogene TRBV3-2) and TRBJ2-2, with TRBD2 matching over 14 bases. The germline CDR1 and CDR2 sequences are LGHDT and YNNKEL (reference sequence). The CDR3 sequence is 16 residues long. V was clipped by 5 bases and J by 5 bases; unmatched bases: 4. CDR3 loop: CASSLGLAGGTGELFF. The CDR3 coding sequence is TGTGCCAGCAGCTTAGGACTAGCGGGAGGTACCGGGGAGCTGTTTTTT.

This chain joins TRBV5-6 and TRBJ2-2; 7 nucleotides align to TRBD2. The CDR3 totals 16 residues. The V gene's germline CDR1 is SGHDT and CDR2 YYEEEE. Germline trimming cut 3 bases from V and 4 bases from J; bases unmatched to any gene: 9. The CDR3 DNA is TGTGCCAGCAGCTCCAGTTACCGGACTAGCACCGGGGAGCTGTTTTTT. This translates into CASSSSYRTSTGELFF. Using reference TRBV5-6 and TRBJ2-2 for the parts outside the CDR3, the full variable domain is DAGVTQSPTHLIKTRGQQVTLRCSPKSGHDTVSWYQQALGQGPQFIFQYYEEEERQRGNFPDRFSGHQFPNYSSELNVNALLLGDSALYLCASSSSYRTSTGELFFGEGSRLTVL.

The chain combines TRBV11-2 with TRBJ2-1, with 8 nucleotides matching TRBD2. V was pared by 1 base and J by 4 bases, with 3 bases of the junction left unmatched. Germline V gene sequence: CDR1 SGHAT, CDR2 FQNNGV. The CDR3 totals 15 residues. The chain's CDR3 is CASSLAGGVYNEQFF. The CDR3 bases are TGTGCCAGCAGCTTAGCGGGAGGGGTATACAATGAGCAGTTCTTC.

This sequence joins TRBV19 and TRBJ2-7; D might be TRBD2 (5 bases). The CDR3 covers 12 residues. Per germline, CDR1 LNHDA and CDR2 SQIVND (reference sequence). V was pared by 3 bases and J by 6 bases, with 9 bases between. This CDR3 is CASSMGVTEQYF. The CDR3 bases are TGTGCCAGTAGTATGGGAGTAACCGAGCAGTACTTC.

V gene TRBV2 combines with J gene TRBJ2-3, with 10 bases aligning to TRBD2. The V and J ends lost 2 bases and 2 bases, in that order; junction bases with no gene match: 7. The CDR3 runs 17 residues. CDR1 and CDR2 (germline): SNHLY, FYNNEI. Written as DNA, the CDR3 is TGTGCCAGCAGTGAAAGGCGGCTAGCGGGAGTCACAGATACGCAGTATTTT. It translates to CASSERRLAGVTDTQYF. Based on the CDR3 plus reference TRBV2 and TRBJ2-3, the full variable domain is EPEVTQTPSHQVTQMGQEVILRCVPISNHLYFYWYRQILGQKVEFLVSFYNNEISEKSEIFDDQFSVERPDGSNFTLKIRSTKLEDSAMYFCASSERRLAGVTDTQYFGPGTRLTVL.

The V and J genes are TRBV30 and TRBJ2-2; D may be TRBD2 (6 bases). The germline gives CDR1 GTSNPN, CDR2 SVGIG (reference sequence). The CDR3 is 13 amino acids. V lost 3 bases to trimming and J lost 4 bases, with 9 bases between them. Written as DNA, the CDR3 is TGTGCCTGGAGAGCGGGCCCCACCGGGGAGCTGTTTTTT. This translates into CAWRAGPTGELFF.

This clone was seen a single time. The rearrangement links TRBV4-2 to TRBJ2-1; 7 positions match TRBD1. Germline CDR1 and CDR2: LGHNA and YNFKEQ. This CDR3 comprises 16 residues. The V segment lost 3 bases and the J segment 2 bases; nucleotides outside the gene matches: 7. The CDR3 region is CASSHPTGSTYNEQFF. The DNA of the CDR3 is TGTGCCAGCAGCCACCCGACAGGGAGCACCTACAATGAGCAGTTCTTC.

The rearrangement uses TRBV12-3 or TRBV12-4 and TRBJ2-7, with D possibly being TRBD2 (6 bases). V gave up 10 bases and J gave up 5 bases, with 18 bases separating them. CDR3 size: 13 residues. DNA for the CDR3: TGTGCCACCGGGGGTAGAGGGGCCCACGAGCAGTACTTC. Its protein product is CATGGRGAHEQYF.

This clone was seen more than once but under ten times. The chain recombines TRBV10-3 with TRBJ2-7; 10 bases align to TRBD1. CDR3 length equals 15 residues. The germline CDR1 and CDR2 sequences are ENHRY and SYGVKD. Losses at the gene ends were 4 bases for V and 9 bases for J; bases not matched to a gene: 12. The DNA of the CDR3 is TGTGCCATCAGTGGCGCCGGGACAGGGGAGGATAGGCAGTACTTC. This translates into CAISGAGTGEDRQYF.

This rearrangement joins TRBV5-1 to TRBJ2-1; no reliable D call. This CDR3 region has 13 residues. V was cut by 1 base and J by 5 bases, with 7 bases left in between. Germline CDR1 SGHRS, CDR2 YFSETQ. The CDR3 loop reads CASSLLRNNEQFF. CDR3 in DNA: TGCGCCAGCAGCTTGCTGAGAAACAATGAGCAGTTCTTC. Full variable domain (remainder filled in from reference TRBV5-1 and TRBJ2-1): KAGVTQTPRYLIKTRGQQVTLSCSPISGHRSVSWYQQTPGQGLQFLFEYFSETQRNKGNFPGRFSGRQFSNSRSEMNVSTLELGDSALYLCASSLLRNNEQFFGPGTRLTVL.

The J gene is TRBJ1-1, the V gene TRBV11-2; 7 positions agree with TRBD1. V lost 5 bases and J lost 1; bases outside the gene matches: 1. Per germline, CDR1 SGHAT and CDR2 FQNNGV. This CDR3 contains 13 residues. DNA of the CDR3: TGTGCCAGCAGCCGACAGGGGAACACTGAAGCTTTCTTT. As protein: CASSRQGNTEAFF.

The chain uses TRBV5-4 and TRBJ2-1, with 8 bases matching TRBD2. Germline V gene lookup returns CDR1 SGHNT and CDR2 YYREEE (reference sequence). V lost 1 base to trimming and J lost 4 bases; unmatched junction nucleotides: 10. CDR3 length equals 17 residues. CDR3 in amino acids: CASSLPRGGRLYNEQFF. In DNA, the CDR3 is TGTGCCAGCAGCTTGCCCCGGGGGGGGAGACTTTACAATGAGCAGTTCTTC.

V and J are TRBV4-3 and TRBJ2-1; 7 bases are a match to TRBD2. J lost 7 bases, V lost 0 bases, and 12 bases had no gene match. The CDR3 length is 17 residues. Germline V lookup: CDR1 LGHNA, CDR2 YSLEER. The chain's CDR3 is CASSQDPVLSRGNEQFF. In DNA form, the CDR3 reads TGCGCCAGCAGCCAAGATCCCGTTCTTTCGCGGGGGAATGAGCAGTTCTTC.

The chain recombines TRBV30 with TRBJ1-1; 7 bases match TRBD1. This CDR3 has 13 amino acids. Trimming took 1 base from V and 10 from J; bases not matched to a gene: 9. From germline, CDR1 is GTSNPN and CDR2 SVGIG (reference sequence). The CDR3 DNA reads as TGTGCCTGGAGTGCCTCATCTTGGGACAGAGCTTTCTTT. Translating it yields CAWSASSWDRAFF.

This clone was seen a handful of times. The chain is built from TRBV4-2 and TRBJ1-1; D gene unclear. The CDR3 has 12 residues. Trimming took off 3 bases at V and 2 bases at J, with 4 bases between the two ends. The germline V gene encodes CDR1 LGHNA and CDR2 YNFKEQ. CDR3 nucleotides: TGTGCCAGCAGCCATCCTAACACTGAAGCTTTCTTT. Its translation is CASSHPNTEAFF.